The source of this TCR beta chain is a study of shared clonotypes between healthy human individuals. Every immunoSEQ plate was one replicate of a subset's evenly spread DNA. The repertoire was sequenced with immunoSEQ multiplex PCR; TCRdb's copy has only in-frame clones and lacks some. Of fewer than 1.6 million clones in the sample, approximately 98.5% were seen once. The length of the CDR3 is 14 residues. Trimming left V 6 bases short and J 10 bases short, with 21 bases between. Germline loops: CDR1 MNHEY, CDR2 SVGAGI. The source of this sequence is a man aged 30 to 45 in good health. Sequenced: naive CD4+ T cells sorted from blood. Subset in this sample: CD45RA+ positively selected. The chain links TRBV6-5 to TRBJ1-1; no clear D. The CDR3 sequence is CASSRGRPRGVAFF. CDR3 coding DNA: TGTGCCAGCAGCCGAGGACGGCCGAGAGGCGTAGCTTTCTTT.